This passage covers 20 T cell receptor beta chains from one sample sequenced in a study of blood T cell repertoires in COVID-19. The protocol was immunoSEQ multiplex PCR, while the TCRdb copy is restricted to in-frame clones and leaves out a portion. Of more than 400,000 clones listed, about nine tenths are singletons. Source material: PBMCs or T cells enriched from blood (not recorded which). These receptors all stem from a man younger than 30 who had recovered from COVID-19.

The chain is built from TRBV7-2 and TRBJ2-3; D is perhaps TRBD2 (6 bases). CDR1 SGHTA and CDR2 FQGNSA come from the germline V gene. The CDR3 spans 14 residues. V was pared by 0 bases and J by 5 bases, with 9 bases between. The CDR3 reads CASSLARRVDTQYF. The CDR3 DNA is TGTGCCAGCAGCTTAGCGCGGAGGGTAGATACGCAGTATTTT.

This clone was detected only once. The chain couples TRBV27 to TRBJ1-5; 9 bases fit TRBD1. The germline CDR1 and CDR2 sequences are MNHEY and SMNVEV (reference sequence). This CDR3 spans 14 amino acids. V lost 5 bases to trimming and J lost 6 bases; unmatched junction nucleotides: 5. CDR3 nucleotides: TGTGCCAGCAGTGCAGTGGGACAGGGTCAGCCCCAGCATTTT. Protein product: CASSAVGQGQPQHF.

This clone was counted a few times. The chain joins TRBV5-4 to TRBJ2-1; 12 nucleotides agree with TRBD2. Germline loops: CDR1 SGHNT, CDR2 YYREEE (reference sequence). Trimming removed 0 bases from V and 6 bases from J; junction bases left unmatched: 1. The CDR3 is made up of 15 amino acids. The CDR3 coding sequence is TGTGCCAGCAGCTTGGGACTAGCGGGAGCCAATGAGCAGTTCTTC. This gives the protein CASSLGLAGANEQFF.

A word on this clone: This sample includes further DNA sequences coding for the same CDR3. CDR3 in amino acids: CSGGQMNTEAFF. DNA for the CDR3: TGCAGCGGTGGACAGATGAACACTGAAGCTTTCTTT. V is TRBV29-1 and J is TRBJ1-1, with D possibly being TRBD1 (6 bases). The V end was cut by 7 bases, the J end by 0 bases, with 9 bases between. The germline V gene has CDR1 SQVTM and CDR2 ANQGSEA. This CDR3 has 12 amino acids.

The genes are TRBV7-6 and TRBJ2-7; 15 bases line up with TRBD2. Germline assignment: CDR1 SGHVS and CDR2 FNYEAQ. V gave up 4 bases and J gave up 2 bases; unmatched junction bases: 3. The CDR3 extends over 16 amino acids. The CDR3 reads CASSSRTSGRAYEQYF. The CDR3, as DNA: TGTGCCAGCAGCTCCCGGACTAGCGGGAGGGCCTACGAGCAGTACTTC.

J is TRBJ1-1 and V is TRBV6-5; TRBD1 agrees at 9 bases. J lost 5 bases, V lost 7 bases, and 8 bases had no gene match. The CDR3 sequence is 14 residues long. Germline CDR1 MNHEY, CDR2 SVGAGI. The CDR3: CASTPTGGKTEAFF. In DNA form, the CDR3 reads TGTGCCAGCACTCCGACAGGGGGTAAGACTGAAGCTTTCTTT.

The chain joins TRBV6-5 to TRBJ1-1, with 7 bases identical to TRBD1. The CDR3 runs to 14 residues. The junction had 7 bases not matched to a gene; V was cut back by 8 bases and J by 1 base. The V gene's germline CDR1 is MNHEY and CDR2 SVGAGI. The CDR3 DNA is TGTGCCAGCCGGGACAGCTACGCGAACACTGAAGCTTTCTTT. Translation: CASRDSYANTEAFF.

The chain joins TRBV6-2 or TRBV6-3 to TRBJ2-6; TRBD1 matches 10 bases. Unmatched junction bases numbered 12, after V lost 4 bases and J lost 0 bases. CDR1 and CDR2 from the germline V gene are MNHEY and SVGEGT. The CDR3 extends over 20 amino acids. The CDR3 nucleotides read TGTGCCAGCAGTTCTCCTTGGACAGGGGGAACCAGCTCTGGGGCCAACGTCCTGACTTTC. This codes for CASSSPWTGGTSSGANVLTF.

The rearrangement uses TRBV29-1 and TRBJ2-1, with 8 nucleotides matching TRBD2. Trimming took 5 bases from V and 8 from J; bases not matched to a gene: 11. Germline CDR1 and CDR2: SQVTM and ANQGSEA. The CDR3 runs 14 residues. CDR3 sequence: CSVRSGLVIYEQFF. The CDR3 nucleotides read TGCAGCGTTAGATCGGGACTAGTCATCTATGAGCAGTTCTTC.

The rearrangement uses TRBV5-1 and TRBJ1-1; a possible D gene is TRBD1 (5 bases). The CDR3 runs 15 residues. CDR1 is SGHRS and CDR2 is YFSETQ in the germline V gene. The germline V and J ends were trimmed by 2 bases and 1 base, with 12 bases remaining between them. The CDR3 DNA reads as TGCGCCAGCAGCTTTCAGGGAATTGGGAACACTGAAGCTTTCTTT. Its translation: CASSFQGIGNTEAFF.

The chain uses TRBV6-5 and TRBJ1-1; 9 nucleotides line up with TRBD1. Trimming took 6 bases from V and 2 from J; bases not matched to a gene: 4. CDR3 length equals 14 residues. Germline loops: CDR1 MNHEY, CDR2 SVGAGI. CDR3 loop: CASSPDRGNTEAFF. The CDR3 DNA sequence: TGTGCCAGCAGCCCGGACAGGGGAAACACTGAAGCTTTCTTT.

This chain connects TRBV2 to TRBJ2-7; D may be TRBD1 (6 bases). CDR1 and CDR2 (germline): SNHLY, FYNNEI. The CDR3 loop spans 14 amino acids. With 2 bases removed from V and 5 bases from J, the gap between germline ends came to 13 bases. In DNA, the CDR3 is TGTGCCAGCAGTGAAAACAGGGCGGGCAACGAGCAGTACTTC. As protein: CASSENRAGNEQYF.

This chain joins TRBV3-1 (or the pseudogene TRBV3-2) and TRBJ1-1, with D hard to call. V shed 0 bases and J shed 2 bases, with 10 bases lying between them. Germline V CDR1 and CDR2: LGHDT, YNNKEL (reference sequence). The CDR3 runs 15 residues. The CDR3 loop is CASSQDPRDNTEAFF. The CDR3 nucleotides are TGTGCCAGCAGCCAAGACCCCCGGGATAACACTGAAGCTTTCTTT.

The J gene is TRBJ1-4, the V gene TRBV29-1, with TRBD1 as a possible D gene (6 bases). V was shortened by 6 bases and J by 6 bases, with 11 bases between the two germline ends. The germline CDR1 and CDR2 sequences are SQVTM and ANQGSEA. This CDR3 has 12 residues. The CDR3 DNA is TGCAGCGTACAGGGAAGAGATGAAAAACTGTTTTTT. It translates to CSVQGRDEKLFF.

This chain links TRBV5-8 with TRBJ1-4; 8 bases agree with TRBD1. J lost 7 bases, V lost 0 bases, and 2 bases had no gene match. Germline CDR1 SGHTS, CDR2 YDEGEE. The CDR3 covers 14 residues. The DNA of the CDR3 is TGTGCCAGCAGCTTGGTCAGGGGGCCTGAAAAACTGTTTTTT. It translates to CASSLVRGPEKLFF. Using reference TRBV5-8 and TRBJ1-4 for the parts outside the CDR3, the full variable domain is EAGVTQSPTHLIKTRGQQATLRCSPISGHTSVYWYQQALGLGLQFLLWYDEGEERNRGNFPPRFSGRQFPNYSSELNVNALELEDSALYLCASSLVRGPEKLFFGSGTQLSVL.

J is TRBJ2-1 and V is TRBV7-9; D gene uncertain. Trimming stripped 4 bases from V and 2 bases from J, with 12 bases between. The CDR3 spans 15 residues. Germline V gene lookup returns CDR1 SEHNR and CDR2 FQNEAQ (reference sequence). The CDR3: CASSSLPEAYNEQFF. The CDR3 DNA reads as TGTGCCAGCAGCTCCCTCCCTGAGGCCTACAATGAGCAGTTCTTC.

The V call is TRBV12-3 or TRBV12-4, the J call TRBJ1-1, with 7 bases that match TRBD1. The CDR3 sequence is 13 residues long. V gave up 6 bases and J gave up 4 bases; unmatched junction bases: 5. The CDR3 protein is CASRQTGATEAFF. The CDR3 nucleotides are TGTGCCAGCAGACAAACAGGGGCCACTGAAGCTTTCTTT.

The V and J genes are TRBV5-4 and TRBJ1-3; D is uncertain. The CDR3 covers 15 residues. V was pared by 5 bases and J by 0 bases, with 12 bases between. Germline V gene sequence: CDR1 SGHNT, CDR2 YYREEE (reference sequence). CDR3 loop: CASSSAGTSGNTIYF. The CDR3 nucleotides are TGTGCCAGCAGTTCCGCAGGTACCTCTGGAAACACCATATATTTT.

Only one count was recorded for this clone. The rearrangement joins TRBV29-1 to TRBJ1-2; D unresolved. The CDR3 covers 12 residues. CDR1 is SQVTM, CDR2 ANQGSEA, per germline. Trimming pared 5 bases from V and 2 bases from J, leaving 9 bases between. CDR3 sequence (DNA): TGCAGCGTTAACGCAGGCAACTATGGCTACACCTTC. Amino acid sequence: CSVNAGNYGYTF. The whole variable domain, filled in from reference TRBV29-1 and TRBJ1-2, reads SAVISQKPSRDICQRGTSLTIQCQVDSQVTMMFWYRQQPGQSLTLIATANQGSEATYESGFVIDKFPISRPNLTFSTLTVSNMSPEDSSIYLCSVNAGNYGYTFGSGTRLTVV.

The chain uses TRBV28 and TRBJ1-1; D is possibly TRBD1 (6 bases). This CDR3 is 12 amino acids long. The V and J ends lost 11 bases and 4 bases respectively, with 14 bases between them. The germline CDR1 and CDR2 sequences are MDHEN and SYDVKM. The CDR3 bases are TGTGCCGCAAAACAGGGCCCCACTGAAGCTTTCTTT. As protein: CAAKQGPTEAFF.